The entry below gives a single T cell receptor (beta chain) sequence along with its context. The antigen remains unidentified. Patients underwent thyroid surgery, and none had received any treatment before it. Authors' data handling: To classify distant metastasis in papillary thyroid cancer, a model was built from CDR3 differences across clinicopathological groups. TCRdb re-processed the PCR reads through MiXCR. The V and J calls here are based on TCRdb, not the publication. The table records around 36,000 clones, approximately 30% of them present only once. This specimen belongs to a study of metastatic and nonmetastatic thyroid tumors. Whole-study context: Comparative analysis of repertoires was undertaken across blood and tumor or nodule tissue obtained from malignant and benign thyroid patients. Overall study findings and caveats: Malignant thyroid tumors reportedly had TCR beta diversity that was significantly higher than in benign nodules, in blood and tumor.

The ends lost 5 bases at V and 0 bases at J; junction bases unmatched: 5. The CDR3 runs 15 residues. Per germline, CDR1 SGHTA and CDR2 FQGNSA. Sequencing used blood. This clonotype was obtained from a female donor with papillary thyroid cancer or a benign thyroid nodule (not recorded which). Some clones in this sample may be carry-over from other donors' samples. This chain uses TRBV7-2 with TRBJ2-7; TRBD2 matches at 9 bases. The CDR3 reads CASSPPTSGSYEQYF. The CDR3 DNA is TGTGCCAGCAGCCCACCGACTAGCGGCTCCTACGAGCAGTACTTC. The variable domain in full, with the rest retrieved from reference TRBV7-2 and TRBJ2-7, is GAGVSQSPSNKVTEKGKDVELRCDPISGHTALYWYRQSLGQGLEFLIYFQGNSAPDKSGLPSDRFSAERTGGSVSTLTIQRTQQEDSAVYLCASSPPTSGSYEQYFGPGTRLTVT.